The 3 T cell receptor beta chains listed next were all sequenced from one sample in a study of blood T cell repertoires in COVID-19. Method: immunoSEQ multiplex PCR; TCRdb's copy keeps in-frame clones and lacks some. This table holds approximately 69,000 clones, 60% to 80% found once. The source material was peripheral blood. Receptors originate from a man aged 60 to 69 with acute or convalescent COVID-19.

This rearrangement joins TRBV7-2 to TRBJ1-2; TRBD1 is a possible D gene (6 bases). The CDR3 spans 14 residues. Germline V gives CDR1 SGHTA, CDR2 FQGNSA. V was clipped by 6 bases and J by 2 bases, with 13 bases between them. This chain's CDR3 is CASSWDKGNYGYTF. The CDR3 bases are TGTGCCAGCAGTTGGGACAAAGGGAACTATGGCTACACCTTC. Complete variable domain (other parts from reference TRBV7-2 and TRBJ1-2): GAGVSQSPSNKVTEKGKDVELRCDPISGHTALYWYRQSLGQGLEFLIYFQGNSAPDKSGLPSDRFSAERTGGSVSTLTIQRTQQEDSAVYLCASSWDKGNYGYTFGSGTRLTVV.

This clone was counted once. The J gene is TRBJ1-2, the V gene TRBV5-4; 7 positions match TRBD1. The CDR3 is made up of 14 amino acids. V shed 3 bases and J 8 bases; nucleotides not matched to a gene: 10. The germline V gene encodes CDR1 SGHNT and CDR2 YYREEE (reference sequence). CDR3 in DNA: TGTGCCAGCAGCTCGTTAGGACAGGCCGGGGGCTACACCTTC. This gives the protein CASSSLGQAGGYTF.

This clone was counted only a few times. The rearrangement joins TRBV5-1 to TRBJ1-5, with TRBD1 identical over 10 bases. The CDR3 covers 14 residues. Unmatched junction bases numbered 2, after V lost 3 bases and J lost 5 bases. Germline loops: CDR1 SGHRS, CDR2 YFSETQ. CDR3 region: CASSYGQGDQPQHF. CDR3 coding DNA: TGCGCCAGCAGCTATGGACAGGGGGATCAGCCCCAGCATTTT.